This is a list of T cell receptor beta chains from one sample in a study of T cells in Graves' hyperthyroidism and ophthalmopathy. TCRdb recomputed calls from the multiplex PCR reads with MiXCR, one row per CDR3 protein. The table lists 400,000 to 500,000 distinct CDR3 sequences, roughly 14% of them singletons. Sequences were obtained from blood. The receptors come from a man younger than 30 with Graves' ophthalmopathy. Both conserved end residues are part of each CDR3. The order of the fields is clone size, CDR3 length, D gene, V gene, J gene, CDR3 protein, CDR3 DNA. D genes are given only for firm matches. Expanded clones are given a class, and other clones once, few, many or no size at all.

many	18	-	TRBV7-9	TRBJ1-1	CASSPTGPAAAMNTEAFF	TGTGCCAGCAGCCCAACGGGGCCCGCCGCCGCGATGAACACTGAAGCTTTCTTT
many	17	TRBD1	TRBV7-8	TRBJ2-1	CASSLAYGQGIGNEQFF	TGTGCCAGCAGCTTAGCCTACGGACAGGGTATTGGTAATGAGCAGTTCTTC
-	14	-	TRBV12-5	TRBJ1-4	CASGLTGRGEKLFF	TGTGCTAGTGGTTTGACAGGGAGGGGGGAAAAACTGTTTTTT
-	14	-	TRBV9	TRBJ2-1	CASSAGGHYNEQFF	TGTGCCAGCAGCGCAGGCGGGCATTACAATGAGCAGTTCTTC
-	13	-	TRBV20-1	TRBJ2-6	CSARGQFDSVLTF	TGCAGTGCAAGAGGACAGTTCGACAGCGTCCTGACTTTC
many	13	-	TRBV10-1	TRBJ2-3	CASSDGGIDTQYF	TGCGCCAGCAGTGACGGTGGGATAGATACGCAGTATTTT
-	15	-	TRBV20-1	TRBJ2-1	CSARQVSLGGNEQFF	TGCAGTGCTAGACAAGTTTCCTTAGGGGGGAATGAGCAGTTCTTC
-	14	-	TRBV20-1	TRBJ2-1	CSARRGRADNEQFF	TGCAGTGCTAGACGGGGCAGGGCCGACAATGAGCAGTTCTTC
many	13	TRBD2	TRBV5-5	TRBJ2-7	CASSGSGGAEQYF	TGTGCCAGCAGCGGTAGCGGGGGGGCCGAGCAGTACTTC
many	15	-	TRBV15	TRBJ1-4	CATSSGGVTNEKLFF	TGTGCCACCAGCAGCGGTGGGGTGACTAATGAAAAACTGTTTTTT
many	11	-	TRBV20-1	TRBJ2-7	CSVPWGAEQYF	TGCAGTGTCCCGTGGGGGGCCGAGCAGTACTTC
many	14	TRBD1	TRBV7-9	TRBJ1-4	CASSLWQGGEKLFF	TGTGCCAGCAGCTTGTGGCAGGGGGGTGAAAAACTGTTTTTT
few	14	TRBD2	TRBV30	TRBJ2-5	CAWSVRGGEETQYF	TGTGCCTGGAGTGTACGGGGGGGGGAGGAGACCCAGTACTTC
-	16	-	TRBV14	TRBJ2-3	CASSQVPDYSTDTQYF	TGTGCCAGCAGCCAAGTCCCGGATTACAGCACAGATACGCAGTATTTT
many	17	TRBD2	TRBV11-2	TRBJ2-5	CASSPKGLAGIQETQYF	TGTGCCAGCAGCCCGAAGGGACTAGCGGGGATCCAAGAGACCCAGTACTTC
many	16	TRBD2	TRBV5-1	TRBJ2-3	CASSLGSGGFTDTQYF	TGCGCCAGCAGCTTGGGGAGCGGGGGATTCACAGATACGCAGTATTTT
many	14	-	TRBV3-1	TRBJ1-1	CASSQEGFFTEAFF	TGTGCCAGCAGCCAAGAAGGCTTTTTCACTGAAGCTTTCTTT
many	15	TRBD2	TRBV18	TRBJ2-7	CASSPETSGSYEQYF	TGTGCCAGCTCACCGGAGACTAGCGGGAGCTACGAGCAGTACTTC
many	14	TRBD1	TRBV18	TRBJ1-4	CASSPQTGNEKLFF	TGTGCCAGCTCACCACAGACAGGGAATGAAAAACTGTTTTTT
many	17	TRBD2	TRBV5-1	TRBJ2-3	CASSFWTSGGSTDTQYF	TGCGCCAGCAGCTTTTGGACTAGCGGGGGGTCTACAGATACGCAGTATTTT
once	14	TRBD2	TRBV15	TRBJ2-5	CATSRPGLAGTLHF	TGTGCCACCAGCAGACCAGGACTAGCGGGAACCCTACACTTC
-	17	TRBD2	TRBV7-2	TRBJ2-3	CASRKGPAGGWGGTQYF	TGTGCCAGCAGGAAGGGTCCAGCGGGGGGCTGGGGGGGTACGCAGTATTTT
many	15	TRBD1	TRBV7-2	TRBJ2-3	CASSLNRGSGDTQYF	TGTGCCAGCAGCTTAAACAGGGGGAGCGGAGATACGCAGTATTTT
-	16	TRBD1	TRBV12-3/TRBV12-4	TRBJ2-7	CASSSPRTGGSYEQYF	TGTGCCAGCAGTTCCCCCCGGACAGGGGGCTCCTACGAGCAGTACTTC
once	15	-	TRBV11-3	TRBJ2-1	CASSLVPPAVNEQFF	TGTGCCAGCAGCTTAGTGCCCCCAGCAGTCAATGAGCAGTTCTTC
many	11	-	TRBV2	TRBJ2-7	CANRTGHEQYF	TGTGCCAACAGGACGGGGCACGAGCAGTACTTC
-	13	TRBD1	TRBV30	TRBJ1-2	CAWSRQGTYGYTF	TGTGCCTGGAGTCGACAGGGGACCTATGGCTACACCTTC
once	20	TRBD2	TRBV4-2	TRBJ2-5	CASSQKRLGSSGPYQETQYF	TGTGCCAGCAGCCAGAAAAGATTGGGGTCTAGCGGGCCGTACCAAGAGACCCAGTACTTC
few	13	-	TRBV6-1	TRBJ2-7	CASHLGTGYEQYF	TGTGCCAGCCACCTTGGAACAGGATACGAGCAGTACTTC
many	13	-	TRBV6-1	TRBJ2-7	CASRRTVTYEQYF	TGTGCCAGCAGAAGGACAGTTACCTACGAGCAGTACTTC
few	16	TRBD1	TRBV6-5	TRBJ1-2	CASSSLTGVGNYGYTF	TGTGCCAGCAGTTCCCTAACAGGGGTTGGGAACTATGGCTACACCTTC
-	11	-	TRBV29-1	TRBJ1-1	CSVYRSTEAFF	TGCAGCGTTTACAGGTCTACTGAAGCTTTCTTT
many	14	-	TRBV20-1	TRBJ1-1	CSAKEGHVNTEAFF	TGCAGTGCAAAGGAGGGACACGTGAACACTGAAGCTTTCTTT
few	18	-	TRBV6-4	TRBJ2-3	CASRSPGGTAHRTDTQYF	TGTGCCAGCAGATCGCCGGGGGGGACAGCGCACCGCACAGATACGCAGTATTTT
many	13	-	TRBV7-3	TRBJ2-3	CASSALYTDTQYF	TGTGCCAGCAGCGCTCTATACACAGATACGCAGTATTTT
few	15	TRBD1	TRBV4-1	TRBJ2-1	CASSHGQGIYNEQFF	TGCGCCAGCAGCCATGGACAGGGAATTTACAATGAGCAGTTCTTC
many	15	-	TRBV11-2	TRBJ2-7	CASSGRGDSTYEQYF	TGTGCCAGCAGCGGCAGAGGGGACTCTACTTACGAGCAGTACTTC
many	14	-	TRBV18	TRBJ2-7	CASSPTGLNYEQYF	TGTGCCAGCTCACCCACGGGACTCAACTACGAGCAGTACTTC
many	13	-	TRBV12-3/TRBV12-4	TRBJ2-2	CASSPTNTGELFF	TGTGCCAGCTCACCAACGAACACCGGGGAGCTGTTTTTT
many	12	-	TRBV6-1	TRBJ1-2	CASLRAEYGYTF	TGTGCCAGCTTAAGGGCGGAGTATGGCTACACCTTC
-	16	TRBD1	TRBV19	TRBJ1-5	CASSIYTDRGYQPQHF	TGTGCCAGTAGTATTTATACGGACAGGGGGTATCAGCCCCAGCATTTT
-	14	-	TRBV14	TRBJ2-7	CASSQELGAREQYF	TGTGCCAGCAGCCAAGAATTGGGGGCAAGGGAGCAGTACTTC
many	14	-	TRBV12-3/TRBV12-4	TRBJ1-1	CASSTFASNTEAFF	TGTGCCAGCAGCACCTTCGCGTCCAACACTGAAGCTTTCTTT
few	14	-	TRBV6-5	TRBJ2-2	CASSFSWGAGELFF	TGTGCCAGCAGTTTCTCATGGGGGGCCGGGGAGCTGTTTTTT